This paragraph covers one TCR beta chain sequence. Different DNA sequences within this sample yield the same CDR3. V gave up 5 bases and J gave up 2 bases, with 12 bases separating them. The V gene's germline CDR1 is SEHNR and CDR2 FQNEAQ (reference sequence). There are 14 residues in the CDR3. Produced via immunoSEQ multiplex PCR; TCRdb's table is partial and in-frame only. The data show 70,000 to 95,000 clones, with about 88% seen just once and 6.6% held by the top ten. The data stem from a study of OX40 agonist ivuxolimab in advanced cancers. Study context: The eligibility criteria allowed prior anti-PD-1, anti-PD-L1 or anti-CTLA-4 therapy, and around 38% had some. Three patients, one with hepatocellular carcinoma and two with cutaneous melanoma, achieved partial responses.

The sample here was CD4+ or CD8+ T cells sorted from blood, taken in a trial of the OX40 agonist ivuxolimab. This clonotype was obtained from an adult with an advanced solid tumor such as melanoma, head and neck, liver or kidney cancer. V and J are TRBV7-9 and TRBJ1-2; weak D call: TRBD1 (6 bases). The CDR3 DNA reads TGTGCCAGCAGCCTAGGGACATTCAACTATGGCTACACCTTC. This gives the protein CASSLGTFNYGYTF.